The 2 T cell receptor beta chains below come from one sample, sequenced in a study of T cells in tuberculosis. Some clones are missing from TCRdb's copy, which holds only in-frame ones; the method was immunoSEQ multiplex PCR. Among under 40,000 clones listed, around 86% were seen once. Time point specified: new active TB diagnosis, blood taken before or within 7 days of starting treatment. The sequencing used PBMCs, collected at tuberculosis diagnosis. The receptor source for this set is an adult with tuberculosis.

This clone has a single count. The CDR3 nucleotides read TGTGCCAGCAGTTTGCGTCTACTACAGGGTCTCGGGGAGCTGTTTTTT. It codes for CASSLRLLQGLGELFF. The chain employs TRBV27 and TRBJ2-2, with a possible D match to TRBD1 (6 bases). Germline V gene sequence: CDR1 MNHEY, CDR2 SMNVEV (reference sequence). The CDR3 is 16 residues long. V was clipped by 3 bases and J by 7 bases, with 18 bases between them.

This rearrangement joins TRBV5-4 to TRBJ2-5, with TRBD2 matching 7 bases. V shed 4 bases and J 8 bases; nucleotides not matched to a gene: 8. This CDR3 has 13 amino acids. Germline V lookup: CDR1 SGHNT, CDR2 YYREEE (reference sequence). CDR3 residues: CASSHGSGETQYF. The CDR3, as DNA: TGTGCCAGCAGCCATGGGAGCGGGGAAACCCAGTACTTC.